These 24 T cell receptor beta chains originate from one sample sequenced in a study of blood T cell repertoires in COVID-19 (dated by TCRdb to about 2020). Receptor amplification or capture employed the immunoSEQ multiplex PCR assay. Not all clones reach the TCRdb copy of this immuneACCESS table, which keeps in-frame sequences only. Checked studies attribute under half of the gap to unresolved V genes and leave the rest unexplained. In all, the sample holds around 100,000 clones, and roughly 90% of those were seen once. Clones ranked in the top ten supply about 1.9% of the sample. The sequenced material came from peripheral blood. The source of these receptors is a man aged 50-59 years with active COVID-19.

The sample holds one count of this clone. CDR3 in amino acids: CASSVDVGGTEAFF. As DNA, the CDR3 is TGTGCCAGCAGCGTAGATGTGGGGGGCACTGAAGCTTTCTTT. J is TRBJ1-1 and V is TRBV9; D might be TRBD1 (5 bases). The CDR3 is 14 residues long. V shed 0 bases and J shed 4 bases, with 10 bases lying between them. Germline CDR1 and CDR2: SGDLS and YYNGEE.

J is TRBJ1-6 and V is TRBV6-5; TRBD1 agrees at 11 bases. Trimming cost V 5 bases and J 8 bases; bases outside gene matches: 5. CDR1 and CDR2 from the germline V gene are MNHEY and SVGAGI. The CDR3 has 15 amino acids. This chain's CDR3 is CASSRPGQGDSPLHF. Here the CDR3 DNA reads TGTGCCAGCAGTAGGCCGGGACAGGGGGATTCACCCCTCCACTTT.

The chain uses TRBV21-1 and TRBJ2-3; whether TRBD2, the table's D call, matches the DNA was not checked. TRBV21-1 is annotated as a pseudogene. CDR3 length equals 19 residues. The CDR3 region has the DNA TGTGCCAGCAGCAACGGGGTTTGGACTCGACGTTGTGGCCCAGATACGCAGTATTTT. Its translation is CASSNGVWTRRCGPDTQYF.

The V call is TRBV7-4, the J call TRBJ2-5; TRBD2 is a possible D gene (6 bases). Germline-derived CDR1 and CDR2 are SGHVT and SQSDAQ. Trimming shortened V by 6 bases and J by 1 base, and 18 bases separated the two germline ends. The CDR3 has 16 residues. The CDR3: CASSRAGRHGQETQYF. DNA of the CDR3: TGTGCCAGCAGTCGAGCCGGGAGACACGGCCAAGAGACCCAGTACTTC.

The chain combines TRBV18 with TRBJ1-1; 8 bases are shared with TRBD1. Germline values: CDR1 KGHSH, CDR2 LQKENI. The CDR3 is 14 amino acids. V was pared by 5 bases and J by 1 base, with 3 bases of the junction left unmatched. CDR3 protein: CASSVQGENTEAFF. For the CDR3, the DNA is TGTGCCAGCTCAGTACAGGGGGAGAACACTGAAGCTTTCTTT.

This CDR3 reads CASSSKTSGINTGELFF. CDR3 nucleotide sequence: TGTGCCAGCAGCTCGAAGACTAGCGGGATTAACACCGGGGAGCTGTTTTTT. V is TRBV7-9 and J is TRBJ2-2, with TRBD2 identical over 11 bases. Germline CDR1 is SEHNR and CDR2 is FQNEAQ (reference sequence). The CDR3 is made up of 17 amino acids. Trimming cost V 4 bases and J 2 bases; bases outside gene matches: 6.

The chain links TRBV6-5 to TRBJ1-1; 7 bases are a match to TRBD1. Germline CDR1 reads MNHEY; CDR2 reads SVGAGI. There are 13 residues in the CDR3. Germline trimming cut 5 bases from V and 6 bases from J; bases unmatched to any gene: 6. The CDR3 spells CASSRDTGAEAFF. The CDR3 DNA is TGTGCCAGCAGTAGAGATACAGGGGCTGAAGCTTTCTTT.

This chain connects TRBV7-9 to TRBJ2-3; tentatively, D is TRBD2 (7 bases). From germline, CDR1 is SEHNR and CDR2 FQNEAQ (reference sequence). V was cut by 7 bases and J by 6 bases, with 17 bases left in between. The CDR3 has 14 residues. The CDR3 region has the DNA TGTGCCAGCACCCCATTCGGGGGGCGTGATACGCAGTATTTT. This sequence encodes CASTPFGGRDTQYF.

V gene TRBV12-3 or TRBV12-4 combines with J gene TRBJ2-7; D is perhaps TRBD2 (6 bases). Trimming removed 3 bases from V and 2 bases from J, with 8 bases in between. The length of the CDR3 is 13 residues. CDR3 nucleotides: TGTGCCAGCAGTTTCGGACTACCCTACGAGCAGTACTTC. Translation: CASSFGLPYEQYF.

The rearrangement uses TRBV7-8 and TRBJ1-1, with 9 positions matching TRBD1. CDR1 SGHVS and CDR2 FQNEAQ come from the germline V gene. After removal of 5 bases from V and 5 bases from J, the junction contained 9 bases not matched to a gene. CDR3 size: 15 residues. The CDR3 sequence is CASSVRDREGTEAFF. CDR3 coding DNA: TGTGCCAGCAGCGTAAGGGACAGGGAAGGTACTGAAGCTTTCTTT.

V and J are TRBV18 and TRBJ2-7; a weak D match, TRBD1 (5 bases). The CDR3 loop spans 13 amino acids. CDR1 and CDR2 from the germline V gene are KGHSH and LQKENI. Trimming took off 2 bases at V and 3 bases at J, with 8 bases between the two ends. The CDR3: CASSPTGIYEQYV. The DNA of the CDR3 is TGTGCCAGCTCACCAACAGGTATCTACGAGCAGTACGTC.

The rearrangement links TRBV5-4 to TRBJ2-3, with D hard to call. This CDR3 spans 14 amino acids. Per germline, CDR1 SGHNT and CDR2 YYREEE (reference sequence). Trimming left V 4 bases short and J 1 base short, with 10 bases between. The CDR3 coding sequence is TGTGCCAGCAGCCCCAGTGGGCGCACAGATACGCAGTATTTT. Translated: CASSPSGRTDTQYF.

The chain combines TRBV10-3 with TRBJ2-7, with 10 positions matching TRBD2. V trimming: 8 bases; J trimming: 0 bases; junction bases outside the gene matches: 4. The length of the CDR3 is 14 residues. CDR1 is ENHRY and CDR2 is SYGVKD in the germline V gene. The chain's CDR3 is CAIGAGGSSYEQYF. The CDR3 region has the DNA TGTGCCATCGGAGCGGGAGGGAGCTCCTACGAGCAGTACTTC.

This sequence joins TRBV5-6 and TRBJ2-1; tentatively, D is TRBD1 (6 bases). Trimming removed 6 bases from V and 0 bases from J, with 10 bases in between. The CDR3 length is 14 residues. Germline V gene data show CDR1 as SGHDT and CDR2 as YYEEEE. In DNA form, the CDR3 reads TGTGCCAGCACCGGGACACTCTCCTACAATGAGCAGTTCTTC. This sequence encodes CASTGTLSYNEQFF. The full variable domain, its missing parts supplied by reference TRBV5-6 and TRBJ2-1, is DAGVTQSPTHLIKTRGQQVTLRCSPKSGHDTVSWYQQALGQGPQFIFQYYEEEERQRGNFPDRFSGHQFPNYSSELNVNALLLGDSALYLCASTGTLSYNEQFFGPGTRLTVL.

In its sample, this clone was seen once. The chain is built from TRBV10-2 and TRBJ2-3, with TRBD1 identical over 9 bases. The trim removed 10 bases at V and 6 bases at J, leaving 8 bases unmatched. This CDR3 has 13 residues. Germline V gives CDR1 WSHSY, CDR2 SAAADI. This chain's CDR3 is CATQQGARDTQYF. The CDR3, as DNA: TGCGCCACCCAACAGGGGGCGCGCGATACGCAGTATTTT.

This chain links TRBV2 with TRBJ2-6; no reliable D call. The V gene's germline CDR1 is SNHLY and CDR2 FYNNEI. Trimming took off 6 bases at V and 2 bases at J, with 11 bases between the two ends. This CDR3 has 15 amino acids. CDR3 in DNA: TGTGCCAGCAGGCCAACAGAAGCTGGGGCCAACGTCCTGACTTTC. This sequence encodes CASRPTEAGANVLTF. Full variable domain (rest looked up from reference TRBV2 and TRBJ2-6): EPEVTQTPSHQVTQMGQEVILRCVPISNHLYFYWYRQILGQKVEFLVSFYNNEISEKSEIFDDQFSVERPDGSNFTLKIRSTKLEDSAMYFCASRPTEAGANVLTFGAGSRLTVL.

This clone was counted a single time. The chain has TRBV4-1 and TRBJ1-2, with TRBD1 matching over 8 bases. Germline V gives CDR1 MGHRA, CDR2 YSYEKL. J gave up 7 bases and V 5 bases, and 12 bases lay outside the gene matches. The length of the CDR3 is 15 residues. CDR3 DNA: TGCGCCAGCAGCGCAGGTCCAGGGGGCGTCAGTGGCTACACCTTC. Its protein is CASSAGPGGVSGYTF.

CDR3 amino acids: CASGPDGTAGLEQYF. CDR3 nucleotides: TGTGCTAGTGGCCCCGATGGGACGGCGGGGCTCGAGCAGTACTTC. The J gene is TRBJ2-7, the V gene TRBV12-5, with D tentatively TRBD2 (6 bases). Trimming took off 6 bases at V and 6 bases at J, with 21 bases between the two ends. The CDR3 length is 15 residues. Germline CDR1 LGHNT, CDR2 FRNRAP. Full variable domain (rest looked up from reference TRBV12-5 and TRBJ2-7): DARVTQTPRHKVTEMGQEVTMRCQPILGHNTVFWYRQTMMQGLELLAYFRNRAPLDDSGMPKDRFSAEMPDATLATLKIQPSEPRDSAVYFCASGPDGTAGLEQYFGPGTRLTVT.

Only one count was recorded for this clone. The V gene is TRBV5-4, the J gene TRBJ1-5; D is unresolved. Per the germline V gene, CDR1 is SGHNT and CDR2 is YYREEE (reference sequence). The CDR3 sequence is 13 residues long. V gave up 10 bases and J gave up 3 bases, with 14 bases separating them. The CDR3 sequence is CAWRNQNNQPQHF. The DNA of the CDR3 is TGTGCCTGGAGAAACCAAAACAATCAGCCCCAGCATTTT.

This clone was seen only once. V is TRBV7-3 and J is TRBJ2-5; 9 nucleotides line up with TRBD1. The CDR3 runs to 15 residues. Germline V gives CDR1 SGHTA, CDR2 FQGTGA. V trimming: 5 bases; J trimming: 4 bases; junction bases outside the gene matches: 8. CDR3 residues: CASSPTGTGRETQYF. As DNA, the CDR3 is TGTGCCAGCAGCCCCACCGGGACAGGGAGAGAGACCCAGTACTTC.

This chain joins TRBV29-1 and TRBJ2-2; D uncertain. From germline, CDR1 is SQVTM and CDR2 ANQGSEA. V gave up 7 bases and J gave up 4 bases, with 7 bases separating them. The CDR3 is made up of 11 amino acids. CDR3 DNA: TGCAGCGCCTCGTTCACCGGGGAGCTGTTTTTT. Residues: CSASFTGELFF.

This chain joins TRBV7-8 and TRBJ2-3; D remains unclear. The germline V gene encodes CDR1 SGHVS and CDR2 FQNEAQ. Trimming took 1 base from V and 10 from J, leaving 12 bases between them. CDR3 size: 13 residues. CDR3: CASSLVSQSPQYF. The DNA for the CDR3 is TGTGCCAGCAGCTTAGTCTCTCAGTCGCCGCAGTATTTT.

This chain joins TRBV2 and TRBJ2-3, with 9 bases matching TRBD1. CDR3 size: 15 residues. CDR1 is SNHLY, CDR2 FYNNEI, per germline. The trim removed 6 bases at V and 0 bases at J, leaving 4 bases unmatched. The CDR3 spells CASRAQGASTDTQYF. CDR3 nucleotide sequence: TGTGCCAGCAGGGCACAGGGGGCGAGCACAGATACGCAGTATTTT.

The V and J genes are TRBV19 and TRBJ1-3; D is unresolved. Trimming stripped 2 bases from V and 0 bases from J, with 17 bases between. This CDR3 contains 18 residues. From germline, CDR1 is LNHDA and CDR2 SQIVND (reference sequence). The DNA of the CDR3 is TGTGCCAGTAGTATAAACGCGCCGGGGAGTTACTCTGGAAACACCATATATTTT. Translated: CASSINAPGSYSGNTIYF.